These 22 T cell receptor beta chains were all obtained from the same sample, sequenced in a study of cytomegalovirus exposure and HLA in healthy donors (dated by TCRdb to about 2017). The protocol used for the library was the immunoSEQ multiplex PCR assay. In TCRdb, the immuneACCESS table is reduced to in-frame sequences with V and J assigned. These tables do not hold every clone; where another copy was compared, an unresolved V gene accounts for under half, and the others remain unexplained. Within this sample are a few hundred thousand clones, with roughly 85% of them counted one time only. 0.8% to 0.85% of the sample is taken by the ten largest. The specimen was PBMCs. The receptors originated from a woman younger than 30 in good health and CMV-seronegative.

The chain uses TRBV4-1 and TRBJ2-5, with D perhaps matching TRBD2 (5 bases). CDR3 size: 15 residues. Germline CDR1 MGHRA, CDR2 YSYEKL. V lost 4 bases and J lost 1, with 13 bases in between. The DNA for the CDR3 is TGCGCCAGCAGCCCCCAGAGACGGGGCCAAGAGACCCAGTACTTC. Translating gives CASSPQRRGQETQYF.

The chain couples TRBV2 to TRBJ2-2; 11 bases match TRBD1. CDR1 and CDR2 from the germline V gene are SNHLY and FYNNEI. The CDR3 contains 14 residues. The V gene end was trimmed by 7 bases and the J gene end by 7 bases; junction bases not matched to a gene: 5. DNA of the CDR3: TGTGCCAGCACTTGGACAGGGGGCGGCGGGGAGCTGTTTTTT. It translates to CASTWTGGGGELFF.

This clone came up once. The chain joins TRBV30 to TRBJ2-3, with 11 bases identical to TRBD2. The germline gives CDR1 GTSNPN, CDR2 SVGIG (reference sequence). The CDR3 extends over 16 amino acids. Trimming cost V 2 bases and J 0 bases; bases outside gene matches: 4. CDR3 in DNA: TGTGCCTGGAGTTCCATAGCGGGGGGGAGCACAGATACGCAGTATTTT. It is translated as CAWSSIAGGSTDTQYF. The whole variable domain, filled in from reference TRBV30 and TRBJ2-3, reads SQTIHQWPATLVQPVGSPLSLECTVEGTSNPNLYWYRQAAGRGLQLLFYSVGIGQISSEVPQNLSASRPQDRQFILSSKKLLLSDSGFYLCAWSSIAGGSTDTQYFGPGTRLTVL.

This clone was observed a single time. The chain joins TRBV5-1 to TRBJ2-1; 14 positions match TRBD2. V dropped 2 bases and J dropped 8; count of bases not matched to a gene: 9. Germline CDR1 and CDR2: SGHRS and YFSETQ. The length of the CDR3 is 17 residues. CDR3 sequence: CASSFKRGLAGEDEQFF. The CDR3 DNA is TGCGCCAGCAGCTTTAAAAGGGGACTAGCGGGAGAAGATGAGCAGTTCTTC.

The rearrangement uses TRBV10-3 and TRBJ1-1; 7 positions match TRBD1. Germline-derived CDR1 and CDR2 are ENHRY and SYGVKD. This CDR3 contains 14 residues. V shed 4 bases, J shed 1 base, and the junction held 3 bases outside the gene matches. CDR3 residues: CAISAGTANTEAFF. The CDR3 DNA reads TGTGCCATCAGTGCGGGGACAGCGAACACTGAAGCTTTCTTT.

This clone appeared a few times. The chain combines TRBV2 with TRBJ1-6; D unclear. This CDR3 comprises 13 residues. The ends were cut back, 6 bases at V and 10 bases at J, with 13 bases in the middle. The germline V gene has CDR1 SNHLY and CDR2 FYNNEI. The CDR3 region is CASRRSLGSPLHF. The CDR3 coding sequence is TGTGCCAGCAGGCGGAGTCTTGGGTCACCCCTCCACTTT.

This sequence joins TRBV30 and TRBJ1-5; tentatively, D is TRBD1 (5 bases). The CDR3 loop spans 15 amino acids. Trimming removed 2 bases at V and 3 bases at J, with 14 bases between. Germline CDR1 reads GTSNPN; CDR2 reads SVGIG (reference sequence). The CDR3 DNA sequence: TGTGCCTGGAGTATAGGGGCAGGGTACAATCAGCCCCAGCATTTT. Amino acids: CAWSIGAGYNQPQHF. Variable domain in full (rest from reference TRBV30 and TRBJ1-5): SQTIHQWPATLVQPVGSPLSLECTVEGTSNPNLYWYRQAAGRGLQLLFYSVGIGQISSEVPQNLSASRPQDRQFILSSKKLLLSDSGFYLCAWSIGAGYNQPQHFGDGTRLSIL.

The chain joins TRBV27 to TRBJ2-7, with D unclear. Trimming took off 0 bases at V and 0 bases at J, with 12 bases between the two ends. The CDR3 is 16 amino acids. Germline CDR1 is MNHEY and CDR2 is SMNVEV (reference sequence). The CDR3 is CASSLSSERSSYEQYF. CDR3 DNA sequence: TGTGCCAGCAGTTTATCTTCCGAGCGTAGCTCCTACGAGCAGTACTTC.

The chain employs TRBV10-3 and TRBJ2-5; D gene ambiguous. CDR3 length equals 12 residues. Germline V gene sequence: CDR1 ENHRY, CDR2 SYGVKD. V lost 8 bases and J lost 2, with 9 bases in between. The CDR3 DNA reads as TGTGCCATCGATCCGGTGCAAGAGACCCAGTACTTC. This gives the protein CAIDPVQETQYF.

The chain couples TRBV4-2 to TRBJ2-7; 9 bases agree with TRBD1. The junction had 5 bases not matched to a gene; V was cut back by 2 bases and J by 3 bases. In germline, CDR1 is LGHNA, CDR2 YNFKEQ. The CDR3 is 15 amino acids. The CDR3 DNA follows: TGTGCCAGCAGCCAAAGACAGGGGGAAGGCTACGAGCAGTACTTC. As protein: CASSQRQGEGYEQYF.

The sample holds one count of this clone. V gene TRBV27 combines with J gene TRBJ2-3, with TRBD2 matching 13 bases. Trimming took 6 bases from V and 1 from J; bases not matched to a gene: 10. Germline CDR1 MNHEY, CDR2 SMNVEV (reference sequence). The CDR3 sequence is 18 residues long. CDR3 nucleotides: TGTGCCAGCAGGACCAGACTAGCGGGGGGACCTGGCACAGATACGCAGTATTTT. Translation gives CASRTRLAGGPGTDTQYF.

The chain links TRBV2 to TRBJ1-6, with D possibly TRBD1 on 6 matching bases. The CDR3 contains 14 residues. CDR1 is SNHLY, CDR2 FYNNEI, per germline. V was clipped by 8 bases and J by 9 bases, with 17 bases between them. The CDR3: CASVQQGTGSPLHF. For the CDR3, the DNA is TGTGCCAGCGTACAACAGGGAACCGGTTCACCCCTCCACTTT.

The chain combines TRBV28 with TRBJ1-1; TRBD1 might be the D (6 bases). Trimming shortened V by 6 bases and J by 1 base, and 12 bases separated the two germline ends. This CDR3 is 14 amino acids long. The germline CDR1 and CDR2 sequences are MDHEN and SYDVKM. DNA for the CDR3: TGTGCCAGCAGCCCGGGACAACCGAACACTGAAGCTTTCTTT. This translates into CASSPGQPNTEAFF.

The rearrangement joins TRBV11-2 to TRBJ2-7; D possibly corresponds to TRBD1 (6 bases). This CDR3 comprises 13 residues. The germline V and J ends were trimmed by 2 bases and 1 base, with 6 bases remaining between them. Looked up from germline, CDR1 is SGHAT and CDR2 is FQNNGV. The CDR3 DNA follows: TGTGCCAGCAGCTTACAGGGGTCCTACGAGCAGTACTTC. The encoded protein is CASSLQGSYEQYF.

The chain links TRBV5-1 to TRBJ1-2; 8 nucleotides match TRBD1. The CDR3 is 15 residues long. Germline CDR1 is SGHRS and CDR2 is YFSETQ. V was pared by 4 bases and J by 6 bases, with 11 bases of the junction left unmatched. CDR3 bases: TGCGCCAGCAGCCCTCAGGGACAGGAGATAAATGGCTACACCTTC. The encoded protein is CASSPQGQEINGYTF.

The rearrangement uses TRBV28 and TRBJ2-7; 7 bases are a match to TRBD2. CDR3 length: 17 residues. Germline V lookup: CDR1 MDHEN, CDR2 SYDVKM. With 6 bases clipped from V and 2 bases from J, the junction kept 16 bases outside the gene matches. CDR3 loop: CASSLIHLGGGPYEQYF. DNA of the CDR3: TGTGCCAGCAGCTTAATTCACCTGGGGGGGGGACCCTACGAGCAGTACTTC.

The chain employs TRBV7-2 and TRBJ1-5, with TRBD1 as a possible D gene (5 bases). V lost 5 bases to trimming and J lost 4 bases, with 12 bases between them. CDR3 length: 14 amino acids. The germline CDR1 and CDR2 sequences are SGHTA and FQGNSA. The CDR3 spells CASSPDRNNQPQHF. CDR3 sequence (DNA): TGTGCCAGCAGCCCCGACAGAAATAATCAGCCCCAGCATTTT.

The chain has TRBV2 and TRBJ1-4, with no clear D. CDR3 size: 14 residues. V lost 5 bases and J 4 bases, leaving 11 bases between the germline ends. Germline V gives CDR1 SNHLY, CDR2 FYNNEI. The CDR3 reads CASSPGLDNEKLFF. The CDR3 DNA reads TGTGCCAGCAGTCCAGGCCTTGATAATGAAAAACTGTTTTTT.

This clone was counted between two and nine times. The genes are TRBV5-1 and TRBJ2-4, with 10 bases identical to TRBD1. V gave up 5 bases and J gave up 1 base; unmatched junction bases: 9. The CDR3 spans 17 residues. The germline gives CDR1 SGHRS, CDR2 YFSETQ. The CDR3 region is CASSPKDRGSAKNIQYF. CDR3 bases: TGCGCCAGCAGTCCAAAGGACAGGGGGTCGGCCAAAAACATTCAGTACTTC.

The chain joins TRBV15 to TRBJ2-7; 8 nucleotides line up with TRBD1. V trimming: 0 bases; J trimming: 4 bases; junction bases outside the gene matches: 5. The V gene's germline CDR1 is LNHNV and CDR2 YYDKDF (reference sequence). This CDR3 has 15 residues. The CDR3 DNA reads as TGTGCCACCAGCAGAGATCGAGGACAGGGTTACGAGCAGTACTTC. Its translation: CATSRDRGQGYEQYF.

V is TRBV5-4 and J is TRBJ2-5, with 11 bases aligning to TRBD1. CDR1 and CDR2 from the germline V gene are SGHNT and YYREEE (reference sequence). This CDR3 region has 15 residues. Trimming took 0 bases from V and 4 from J; bases not matched to a gene: 2. The CDR3 spells CASSLGGTGGETQYF. The CDR3 DNA follows: TGTGCCAGCAGCTTGGGAGGGACAGGGGGAGAGACCCAGTACTTC.

The V and J genes are TRBV30 and TRBJ2-3; 7 bases align to TRBD2. The CDR3 spans 15 residues. The J segment lost 3 bases and the V segment lost 2 bases, leaving 8 bases of the junction unmatched. Germline values: CDR1 GTSNPN, CDR2 SVGIG (reference sequence). The CDR3 region has the DNA TGTGCCTGGAGTCGCGGGAGAGGCGGGACAGATACGCAGTATTTT. Its translation is CAWSRGRGGTDTQYF.